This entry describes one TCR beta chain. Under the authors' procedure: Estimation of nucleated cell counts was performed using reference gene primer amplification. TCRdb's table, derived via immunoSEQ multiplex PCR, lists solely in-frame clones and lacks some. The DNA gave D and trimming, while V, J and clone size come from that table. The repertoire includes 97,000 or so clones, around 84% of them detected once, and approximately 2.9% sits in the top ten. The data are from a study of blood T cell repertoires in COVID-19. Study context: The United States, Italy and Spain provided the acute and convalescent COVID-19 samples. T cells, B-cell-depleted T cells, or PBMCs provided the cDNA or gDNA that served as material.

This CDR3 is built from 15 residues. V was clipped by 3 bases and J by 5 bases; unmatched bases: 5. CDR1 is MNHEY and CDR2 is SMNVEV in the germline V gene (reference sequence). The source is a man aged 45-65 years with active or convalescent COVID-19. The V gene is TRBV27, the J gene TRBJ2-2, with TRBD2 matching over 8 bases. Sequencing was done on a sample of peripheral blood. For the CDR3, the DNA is TGTGCCAGCAGTTTCTCCAGCGGGGGTACCGGGGAGCTGTTTTTT. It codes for CASSFSSGGTGELFF.